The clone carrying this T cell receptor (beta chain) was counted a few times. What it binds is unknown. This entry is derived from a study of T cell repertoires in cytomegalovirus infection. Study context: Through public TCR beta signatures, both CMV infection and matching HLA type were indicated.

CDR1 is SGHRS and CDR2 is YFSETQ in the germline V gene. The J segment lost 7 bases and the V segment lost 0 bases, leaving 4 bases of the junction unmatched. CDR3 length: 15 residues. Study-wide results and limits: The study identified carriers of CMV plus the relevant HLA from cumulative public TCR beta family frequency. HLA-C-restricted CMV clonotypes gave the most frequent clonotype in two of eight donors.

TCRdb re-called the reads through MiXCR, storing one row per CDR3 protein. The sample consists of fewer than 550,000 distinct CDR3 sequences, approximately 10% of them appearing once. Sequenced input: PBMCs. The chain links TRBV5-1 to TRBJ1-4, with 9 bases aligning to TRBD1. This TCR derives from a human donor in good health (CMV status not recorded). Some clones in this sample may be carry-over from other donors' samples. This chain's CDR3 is CASSLGDRDSEKLFF. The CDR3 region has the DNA TGCGCCAGCAGCTTGGGGGACAGGGATAGTGAAAAACTGTTTTTT.